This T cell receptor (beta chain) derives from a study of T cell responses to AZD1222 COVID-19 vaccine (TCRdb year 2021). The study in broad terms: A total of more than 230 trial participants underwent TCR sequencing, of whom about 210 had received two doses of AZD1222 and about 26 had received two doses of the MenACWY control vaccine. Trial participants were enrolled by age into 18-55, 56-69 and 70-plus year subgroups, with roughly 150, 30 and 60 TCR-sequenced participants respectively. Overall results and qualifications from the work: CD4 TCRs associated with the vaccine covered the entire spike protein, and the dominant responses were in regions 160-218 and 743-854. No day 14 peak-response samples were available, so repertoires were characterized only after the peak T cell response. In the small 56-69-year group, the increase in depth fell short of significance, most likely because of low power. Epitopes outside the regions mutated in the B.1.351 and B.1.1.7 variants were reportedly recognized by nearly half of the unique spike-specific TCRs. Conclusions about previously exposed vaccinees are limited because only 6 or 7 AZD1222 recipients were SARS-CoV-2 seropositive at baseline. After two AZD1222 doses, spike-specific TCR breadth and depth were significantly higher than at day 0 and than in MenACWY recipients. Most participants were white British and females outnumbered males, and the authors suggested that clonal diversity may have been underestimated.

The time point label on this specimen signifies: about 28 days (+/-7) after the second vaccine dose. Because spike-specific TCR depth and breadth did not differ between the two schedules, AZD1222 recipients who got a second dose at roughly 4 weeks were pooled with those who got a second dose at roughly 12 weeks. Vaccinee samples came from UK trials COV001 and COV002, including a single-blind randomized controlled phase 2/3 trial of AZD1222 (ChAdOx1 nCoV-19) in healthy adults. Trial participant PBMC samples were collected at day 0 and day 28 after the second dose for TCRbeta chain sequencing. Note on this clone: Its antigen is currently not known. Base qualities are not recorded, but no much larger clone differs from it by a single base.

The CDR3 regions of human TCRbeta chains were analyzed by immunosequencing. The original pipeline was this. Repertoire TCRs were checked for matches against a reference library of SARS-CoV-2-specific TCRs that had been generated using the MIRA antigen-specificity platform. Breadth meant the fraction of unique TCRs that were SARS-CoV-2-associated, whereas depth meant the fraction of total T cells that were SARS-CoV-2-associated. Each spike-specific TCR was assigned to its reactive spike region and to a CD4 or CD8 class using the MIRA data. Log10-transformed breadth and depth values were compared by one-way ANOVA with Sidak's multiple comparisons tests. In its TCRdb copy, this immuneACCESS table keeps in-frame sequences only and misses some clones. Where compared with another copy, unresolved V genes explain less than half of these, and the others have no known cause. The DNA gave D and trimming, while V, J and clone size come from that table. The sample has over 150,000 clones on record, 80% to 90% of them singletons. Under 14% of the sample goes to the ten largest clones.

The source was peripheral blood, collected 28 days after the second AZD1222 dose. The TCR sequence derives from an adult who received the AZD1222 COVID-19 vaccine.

The nucleotide sequence is TGTGCCAGCAGCGTCAGCCGGGCCCCAGGGGGTAATGAAAAACTGTTTTTT. Its product reads: CASSVSRAPGGNEKLFF. Here the chain combines TRBV9 and TRBJ1-4; a stretch of 7 junction bases matches TRBD1. V is cut back by 2 bases and J by 4 bases, with 11 bases in the junction unmatched. Including the terminal cysteine and phenylalanine, the CDR3 comprises 17 residues. This entry keeps only the CDR3 DNA: 51 bases, framed from base 1. CDR1 and CDR2 are drawn from the germline V gene: SGDLS, YYNGEE. The entire variable domain, with the stretches around the CDR3 drawn from the reference TRBV9 and TRBJ1-4 proteins, is DSGVTQTPKHLITATGQRVTLRCSPRSGDLSVYWYQQSLDQGLQFLIQYYNGEERAKGNILERFSAQQFPDLHSELNLSSLELGDSALYFCASSVSRAPGGNEKLFFGSGTQLSVL.